Reported below is one T cell receptor (beta chain). Seattle cases were enrolled at active infection and followed longitudinally. The CDR3 sequence is 16 residues long. The V gene's germline CDR1 is MDHEN and CDR2 SYDVKM. V was trimmed by 11 bases and J by 2 bases, leaving 22 bases between them. In the authors' workflow: Estimated nucleated cell counts came from reference gene primer amplification. Method: immunoSEQ multiplex PCR; TCRdb's copy keeps in-frame clones and lacks some. The V and J calls and clone size are taken from that table; D and trimming were inferred from the DNA. The sample has over 150,000 clones, around 80% seen once. These data are taken from a study of blood T cell repertoires in COVID-19. For the study at large: COVID-19 samples collected from the United States, Italy and Spain covered acute and convalescent phases. PBMCs, B-cell-depleted T cells, or T cells were the source of the cDNA or gDNA that made up the material.

V gene TRBV28 combines with J gene TRBJ1-5, with a tentative D call TRBD1 (6 bases). The specimen was peripheral blood. The sequence derives from a woman aged 40 to 49 with COVID-19, enrolled during active disease. The CDR3 sequence is CAAVPSGTLGNQPQHF. The CDR3 nucleotides read TGTGCCGCGGTTCCTTCCGGGACATTAGGCAATCAGCCCCAGCATTTT. Full variable domain (remainder filled in from reference TRBV28 and TRBJ1-5): DVKVTQSSRYLVKRTGEKVFLECVQDMDHENMFWYRQDPGLGLRLIYFSYDVKMKEKGDIPEGYSVSREKKERFSLILESASTNQTSMYLCAAVPSGTLGNQPQHFGDGTRLSIL.